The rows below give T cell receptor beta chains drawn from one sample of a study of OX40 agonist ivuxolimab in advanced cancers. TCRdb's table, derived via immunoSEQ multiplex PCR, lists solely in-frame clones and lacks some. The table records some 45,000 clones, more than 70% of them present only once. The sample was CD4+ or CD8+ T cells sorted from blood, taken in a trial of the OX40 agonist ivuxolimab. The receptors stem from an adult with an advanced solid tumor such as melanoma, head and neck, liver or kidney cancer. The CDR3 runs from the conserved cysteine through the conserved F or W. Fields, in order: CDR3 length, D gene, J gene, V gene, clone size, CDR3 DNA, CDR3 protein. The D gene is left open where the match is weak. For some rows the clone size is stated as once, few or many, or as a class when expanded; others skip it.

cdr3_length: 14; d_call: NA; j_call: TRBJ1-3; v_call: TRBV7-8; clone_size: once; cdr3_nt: TGTGCCAGCAGCTTAGCAGAAACTGGAAACACCATATATTTT; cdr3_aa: CASSLAETGNTIYF
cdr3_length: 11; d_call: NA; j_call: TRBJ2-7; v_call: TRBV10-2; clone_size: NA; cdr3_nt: TGCGCCAGCAGCGAGCCTCACGAGCAGTACTTC; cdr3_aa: CASSEPHEQYF
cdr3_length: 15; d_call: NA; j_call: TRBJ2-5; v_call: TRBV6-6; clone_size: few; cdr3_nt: TGTGCCAGCAGTTACGTAGTAGGTCGGCAAGAGACCCAGTACTTC; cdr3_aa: CASSYVVGRQETQYF
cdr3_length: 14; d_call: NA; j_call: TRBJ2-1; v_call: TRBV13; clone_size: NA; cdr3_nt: TGTGCCAGCAACCCCAGGGGGGCCTACAATGAGCAGTTCTTC; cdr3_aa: CASNPRGAYNEQFF
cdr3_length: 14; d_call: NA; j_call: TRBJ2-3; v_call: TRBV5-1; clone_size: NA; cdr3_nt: TGCGCCAGCAGCTGGGACTTCCGCACAGATACGCAGTATTTT; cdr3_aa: CASSWDFRTDTQYF
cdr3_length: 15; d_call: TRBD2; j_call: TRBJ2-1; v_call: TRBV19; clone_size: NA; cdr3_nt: TGTGCCAGTAGTACAGCGGGAGGGATTTACAATGAGCAGTTCTTC; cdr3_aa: CASSTAGGIYNEQFF
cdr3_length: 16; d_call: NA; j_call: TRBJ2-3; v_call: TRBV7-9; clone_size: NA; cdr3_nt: TGTGCCAGCAGCTCCCTCACGGGCCGCGGAGGAGATACGCAGTATTTT; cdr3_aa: CASSSLTGRGGDTQYF
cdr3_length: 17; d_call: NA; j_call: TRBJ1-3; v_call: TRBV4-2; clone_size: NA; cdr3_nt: TGTGCCAGCAGCCAAGTCCGGCAACGCAAGGCTGGAAACACCATATATTTT; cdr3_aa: CASSQVRQRKAGNTIYF
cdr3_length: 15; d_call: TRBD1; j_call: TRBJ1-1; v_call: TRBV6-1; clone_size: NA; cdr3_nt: TGTGCCAGCAGTGAAGCCAGGGGGAGGATAACTGAAGCTTTCTTT; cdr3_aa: CASSEARGRITEAFF
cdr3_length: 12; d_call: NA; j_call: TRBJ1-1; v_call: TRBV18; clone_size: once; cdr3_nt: TGTGCCAGTACGAGGGGGAGCACTGAAGCTTTCTTT; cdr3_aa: CASTRGSTEAFF
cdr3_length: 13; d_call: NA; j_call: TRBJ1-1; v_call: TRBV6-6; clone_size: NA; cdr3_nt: TGTGCCAGCATCCCATACCTGAACACTGAAGCTTTCTTT; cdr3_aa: CASIPYLNTEAFF
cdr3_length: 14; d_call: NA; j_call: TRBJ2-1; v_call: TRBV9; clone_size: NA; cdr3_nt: TGTGCCAGCAGCGTAGATGGGGGGTACAATGAGCAGTTCTTC; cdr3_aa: CASSVDGGYNEQFF
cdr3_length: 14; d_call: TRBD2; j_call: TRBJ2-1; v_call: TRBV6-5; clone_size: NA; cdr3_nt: TGTGCCAGCAGTTTGGGGACTAGCGGGAGGAGATCGGTCTTC; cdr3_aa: CASSLGTSGRRSVF
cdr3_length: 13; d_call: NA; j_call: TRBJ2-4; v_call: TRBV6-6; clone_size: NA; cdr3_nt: TGTGCCAGCAGTTACGAAGGAGGAGGAATTCAGTACTTC; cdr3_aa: CASSYEGGGIQYF
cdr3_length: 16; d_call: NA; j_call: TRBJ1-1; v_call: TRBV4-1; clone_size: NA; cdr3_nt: TGCGCCAGCAGCCTAACTCCAACAGGGTTTGGTACTGAAGCTTTCTTT; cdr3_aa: CASSLTPTGFGTEAFF
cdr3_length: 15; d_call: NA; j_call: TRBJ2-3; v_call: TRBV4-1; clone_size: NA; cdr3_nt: TGCGCCAGCAGCCAAGGGAGGGGGGGCACAGATACGCAGTATTTT; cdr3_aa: CASSQGRGGTDTQYF
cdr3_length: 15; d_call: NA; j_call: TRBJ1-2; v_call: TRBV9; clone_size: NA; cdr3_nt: TGTGCCAGCAGCGTCGCGAAGGGGGGGCTTTCTGGCTACACCTTC; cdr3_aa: CASSVAKGGLSGYTF
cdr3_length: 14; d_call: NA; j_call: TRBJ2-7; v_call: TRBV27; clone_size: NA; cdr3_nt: TGTGCCAGCAGTTTATCAGTAGGCGCCTACGAGCAGTACTTC; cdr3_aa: CASSLSVGAYEQYF
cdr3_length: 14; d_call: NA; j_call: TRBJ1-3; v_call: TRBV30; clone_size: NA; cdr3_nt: TGTGCCTGGAGTGAAACAGGGTCTGGAAACACCATATATTTT; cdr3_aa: CAWSETGSGNTIYF
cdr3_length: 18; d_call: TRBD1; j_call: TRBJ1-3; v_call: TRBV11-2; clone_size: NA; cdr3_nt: TGTGCCAGCAGCTTAGTGCGGGGACAGGGAACGCCTGGAAACACCATATATTTT; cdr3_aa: CASSLVRGQGTPGNTIYF
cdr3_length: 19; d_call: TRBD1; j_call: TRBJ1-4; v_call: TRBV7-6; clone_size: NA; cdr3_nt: TGTGCCAGCAGCTTTACCTTACGACAGGGTGGGAGAATAAATGAAAAACTGTTTTTT; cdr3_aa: CASSFTLRQGGRINEKLFF
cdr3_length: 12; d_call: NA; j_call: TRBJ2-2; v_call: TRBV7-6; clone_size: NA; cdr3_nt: TGTGCCAGCAGCCCCGGCACCGGGGAGCTGTTTTTT; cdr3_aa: CASSPGTGELFF
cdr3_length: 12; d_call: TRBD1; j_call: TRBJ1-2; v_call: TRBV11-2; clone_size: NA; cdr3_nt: TGTGCCAGCAGCTTTTCCCAGGGGGGTCACACCTTC; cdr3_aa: CASSFSQGGHTF
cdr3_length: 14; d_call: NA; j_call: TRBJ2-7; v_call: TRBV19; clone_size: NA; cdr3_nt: TGTGCCAGTAGTATAGATCTGGAGGGTATCGAGCAGTACTTC; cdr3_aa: CASSIDLEGIEQYF
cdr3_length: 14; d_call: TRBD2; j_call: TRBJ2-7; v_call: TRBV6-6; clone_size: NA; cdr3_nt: TGTGCCAGCAGGCAGCGGGACTCAACCTACGAGCAGTACTTC; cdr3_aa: CASRQRDSTYEQYF
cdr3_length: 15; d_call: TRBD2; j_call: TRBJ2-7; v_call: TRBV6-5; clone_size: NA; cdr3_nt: TGTGCCAGCAGATTGGGAACTAGCGGGAGCAACGAGCAGTACTTC; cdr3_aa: CASRLGTSGSNEQYF
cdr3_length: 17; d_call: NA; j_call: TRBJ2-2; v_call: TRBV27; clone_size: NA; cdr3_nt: TGTGCCAGCAGCCAGCCGTGGACCTATCAGAACACCGGGGAGCTGTTTTTT; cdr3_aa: CASSQPWTYQNTGELFF
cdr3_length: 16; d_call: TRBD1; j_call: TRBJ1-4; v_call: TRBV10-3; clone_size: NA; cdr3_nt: TGTGCCATCAGTGAGTCCGACAGGGCACCCGGGGAAAAACTGTTTTTT; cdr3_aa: CAISESDRAPGEKLFF
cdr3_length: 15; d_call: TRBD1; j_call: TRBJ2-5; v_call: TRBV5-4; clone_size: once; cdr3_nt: TGTGCCAGCAGCTTGGGGACAGGGGGCCTGGAGACCCAGTACTTC; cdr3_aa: CASSLGTGGLETQYF
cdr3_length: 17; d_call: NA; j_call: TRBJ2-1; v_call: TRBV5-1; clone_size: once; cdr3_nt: TGCGCCAGCAGCTCCTGGACCCAGGGGCCAGCGGACAATGAGCAGTTCTTC; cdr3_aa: CASSSWTQGPADNEQFF
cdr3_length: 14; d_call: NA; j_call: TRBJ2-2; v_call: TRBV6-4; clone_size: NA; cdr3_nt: TGTGCCAGCAGTGCGGGGGTAGGAACCGGGGAGCTGTTTTTT; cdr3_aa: CASSAGVGTGELFF
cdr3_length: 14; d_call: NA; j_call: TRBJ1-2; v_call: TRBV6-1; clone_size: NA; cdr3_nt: TGTGCCAGCAGGGACCTACAGATAAACTATGGCTACACCTTC; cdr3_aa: CASRDLQINYGYTF
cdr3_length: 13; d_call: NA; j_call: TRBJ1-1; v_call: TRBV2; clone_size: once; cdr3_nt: TGTGCCAGCAAGGCCAGGTCGAACACTGAAGCTTTCTTT; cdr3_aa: CASKARSNTEAFF
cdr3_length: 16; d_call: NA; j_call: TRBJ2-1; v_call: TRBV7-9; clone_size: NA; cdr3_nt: TGTGCCAGCAGCTGGGGAGAGTGGCTCTCCTACAATGAGCAGTTCTTC; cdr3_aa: CASSWGEWLSYNEQFF
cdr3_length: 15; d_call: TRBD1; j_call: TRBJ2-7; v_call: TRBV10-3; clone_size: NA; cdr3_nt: TGTGCCAGCAGTTTTACCGGGACAGGGCGTCTCGAGCAGTACTTC; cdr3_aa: CASSFTGTGRLEQYF
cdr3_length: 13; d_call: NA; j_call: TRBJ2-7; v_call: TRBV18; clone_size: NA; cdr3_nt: TGTGCCAGCTCACCGAACCAACCCTACGAGCAGTACTTC; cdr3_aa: CASSPNQPYEQYF
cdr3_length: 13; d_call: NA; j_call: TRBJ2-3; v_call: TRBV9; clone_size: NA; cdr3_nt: TGTGCCAGCAGCGTAGGTCGAGGAGATACGCAGTATTTT; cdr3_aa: CASSVGRGDTQYF
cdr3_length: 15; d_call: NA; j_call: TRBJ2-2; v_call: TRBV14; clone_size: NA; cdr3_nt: TGTGCCAGCAGCCGAGGGGTCTATGGGACCGGGGAGCTGTTTTTT; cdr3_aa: CASSRGVYGTGELFF
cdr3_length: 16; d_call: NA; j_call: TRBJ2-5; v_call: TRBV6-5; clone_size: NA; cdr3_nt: TGTGCCAGCAGTTACTCTTGGGACCACGTCCAAGAGACCCAGTACTTC; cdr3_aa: CASSYSWDHVQETQYF
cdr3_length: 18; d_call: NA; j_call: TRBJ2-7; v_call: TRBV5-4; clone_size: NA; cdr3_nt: TGTGCCAGCAGCTTGGCCCTCAGCGCTGGCAGGTTCACCTACGAGCAGTACTTC; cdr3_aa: CASSLALSAGRFTYEQYF
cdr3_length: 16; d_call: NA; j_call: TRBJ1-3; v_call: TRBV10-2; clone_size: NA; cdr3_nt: TGCGCCAGCAGTGAGTCGGCAGGCAAGGGAGGAAACACCATATATTTT; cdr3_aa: CASSESAGKGGNTIYF
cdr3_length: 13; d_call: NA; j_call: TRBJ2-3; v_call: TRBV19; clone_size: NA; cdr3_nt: TGTGCCAGTAGTGGTGTGGGAACAGATACGCAGTATTTT; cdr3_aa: CASSGVGTDTQYF
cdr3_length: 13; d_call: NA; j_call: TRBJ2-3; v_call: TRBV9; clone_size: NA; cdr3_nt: TGTGCCAGCAGCCGACGACTAACAGATACGCAGTATTTT; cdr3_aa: CASSRRLTDTQYF
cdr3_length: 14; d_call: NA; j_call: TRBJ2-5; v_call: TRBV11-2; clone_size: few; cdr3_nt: TGTGCCAGCAGCTTAGCGGGGGCGGGGGAGACCCAGTACTTC; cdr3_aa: CASSLAGAGETQYF
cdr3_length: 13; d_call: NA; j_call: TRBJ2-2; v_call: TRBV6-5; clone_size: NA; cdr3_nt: TGTGCCAGCAGCTTACAGGGTGACGGGGAGCTGTTTTTT; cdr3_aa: CASSLQGDGELFF
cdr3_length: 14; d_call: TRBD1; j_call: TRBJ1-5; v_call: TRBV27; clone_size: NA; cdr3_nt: TGTGCCAGCAGTTTAGCCAGGGGGACTCAGCCCCAGCATTTT; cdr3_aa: CASSLARGTQPQHF